Each of the 21 T cell receptor beta chains below was sequenced from the same sample in a study of blood T cell repertoires in COVID-19. Only in-frame clones appear in the TCRdb table, and some are missing; sequencing was by immunoSEQ multiplex PCR. This sample has 250,000 to 350,000 clones; about nine tenths occur once, and the top ten carry approximately 10%. The sequencing sample was made of peripheral blood. These TCRs come from a woman aged 25 to 39 with COVID-19, enrolled during active disease.

The chain uses TRBV30 and TRBJ1-6; possibly TRBD1 for D (6 bases). From germline, CDR1 is GTSNPN and CDR2 SVGIG (reference sequence). Trimming removed 3 bases from V and 9 bases from J, with 12 bases in between. The CDR3 length is 13 residues. The CDR3 region has the DNA TGTGCCTGGAGGCCAGGGGTATCTTCACCCCTCCACTTT. This gives the protein CAWRPGVSSPLHF.

The V call is TRBV11-2, the J call TRBJ1-5; D is undetermined. V was trimmed by 4 bases and J by 6 bases, leaving 7 bases between them. The V gene's germline CDR1 is SGHAT and CDR2 FQNNGV. The CDR3 totals 12 residues. CDR3 DNA sequence: TGTGCCAGCAGCTCCCCCGGTCAGCCCCAGCATTTT. Translated, it gives CASSSPGQPQHF.

CDR3 in DNA: TGTGCCACCAGTGATTTGAGGTCGGGCACCGGGGAGCTGTTTTTT. This sequence encodes CATSDLRSGTGELFF. The rearrangement joins TRBV24-1 to TRBJ2-2, with D unclear. Germline CDR1 is KGHDR and CDR2 is SFDVKD. Trimming removed 0 bases from V and 4 bases from J, with 8 bases in between. This CDR3 spans 15 amino acids.

In its sample, this clone was seen a few times. The CDR3 sequence: CASSPGQGFPGELFF. The CDR3 coding sequence is TGCGCCAGCAGCCCGGGACAGGGGTTCCCCGGGGAGCTGTTTTTT. The J gene is TRBJ2-2, the V gene TRBV5-1; 10 nucleotides match TRBD1. Trimming cost V 4 bases and J 6 bases; bases outside gene matches: 6. This CDR3 contains 15 residues. CDR1 and CDR2 (germline): SGHRS, YFSETQ. The entire variable domain, with the rest obtained from reference TRBV5-1 and TRBJ2-2, is as follows: KAGVTQTPRYLIKTRGQQVTLSCSPISGHRSVSWYQQTPGQGLQFLFEYFSETQRNKGNFPGRFSGRQFSNSRSEMNVSTLELGDSALYLCASSPGQGFPGELFFGEGSRLTVL.

Only one count was recorded for this clone. The sample has other DNA sequences that encode this CDR3 too. The chain uses TRBV19 and TRBJ1-1; 7 bases map to TRBD1. Germline assignment: CDR1 LNHDA and CDR2 SQIVND (reference sequence). The CDR3 sequence is 14 residues long. Trimming removed 4 bases from V and 0 bases from J; junction bases left unmatched: 2. CDR3 DNA sequence: TGTGCCAGTAGTACAGACAGGGTGAACACTGAAGCTTTCTTT. It yields the protein CASSTDRVNTEAFF.

V gene TRBV7-2 combines with J gene TRBJ2-7, with 7 bases that match TRBD1. This CDR3 region has 14 residues. The germline gives CDR1 SGHTA, CDR2 FQGNSA. The V segment lost 2 bases and the J segment 4 bases; nucleotides outside the gene matches: 5. In DNA, the CDR3 is TGTGCCAGCAGCTTAAAAGGGGGCGGGTACGAGCAGTACTTC. Encoded protein: CASSLKGGGYEQYF.

This clone was seen once. One end of the junction is discordant with germline, which a read error may explain. The J gene is TRBJ2-7, the V gene TRBV2, with TRBD2 identical over 14 bases. The germline CDR1 and CDR2 sequences are SNHLY and FYNNEI. This CDR3 has 18 residues. The CDR3: CAGSARQVRTSGRNEQYF. DNA of the CDR3: TGTGCCGGCAGCGCCCGACAGGTTAGGACTAGCGGGAGGAACGAGCAGTACTTC.

This sequence joins TRBV19 and TRBJ1-1, with 8 bases matching TRBD1. V lost 5 bases, J lost 1 base, and 12 bases stayed unmatched. Germline CDR1 reads LNHDA; CDR2 reads SQIVND (reference sequence). The CDR3 covers 17 residues. The CDR3 coding sequence is TGTGCCAGTAGTCCTAGGCAGGGGGCCATTTCGAACACTGAAGCTTTCTTT. It yields the protein CASSPRQGAISNTEAFF.

The V and J genes are TRBV19 and TRBJ1-2; 7 bases match TRBD1. Per the germline V gene, CDR1 is LNHDA and CDR2 is SQIVND (reference sequence). V lost 4 bases and J lost 7; bases outside the gene matches: 9. This CDR3 comprises 14 residues. CDR3 residues: CASSTRDRSGGYTF. CDR3 nucleotides: TGTGCCAGTAGTACCCGGGACAGAAGTGGTGGCTACACCTTC.

The genes are TRBV6-5 and TRBJ2-7; the match to TRBD2 covers 7 bases. Germline-derived CDR1 and CDR2 are MNHEY and SVGAGI. There are 14 residues in the CDR3. With 0 bases clipped from V and 5 bases from J, the junction kept 4 bases outside the gene matches. The CDR3 DNA sequence: TGTGCCAGCAGTTACTCAGGACTAGGGCACGAGCAGTACTTC. It codes for CASSYSGLGHEQYF.

This chain uses TRBV5-5 with TRBJ1-2, with D possibly being TRBD1 (6 bases). Germline V gene data show CDR1 as SGHKS and CDR2 as YYEKEE (reference sequence). V lost 4 bases to trimming and J lost 4 bases, with 8 bases between them. The CDR3 runs 12 residues. CDR3 sequence reads: CASSVDSYGYTF. The CDR3 DNA reads TGTGCCAGCAGCGTGGACAGCTATGGCTACACCTTC.

The V gene is TRBV19, the J gene TRBJ2-2; 7 bases agree with TRBD1. Looked up from germline, CDR1 is LNHDA and CDR2 is SQIVND (reference sequence). The length of the CDR3 is 15 residues. V lost 3 bases, J lost 6 bases, and 7 bases stayed unmatched. Written as DNA, the CDR3 is TGTGCCAGTAGTATGACCGCCCAGGGGGCCGGGGAGCTGTTTTTT. Translation: CASSMTAQGAGELFF. The variable domain in full, with the rest retrieved from reference TRBV19 and TRBJ2-2, is DGGITQSPKYLFRKEGQNVTLSCEQNLNHDAMYWYRQDPGQGLRLIYYSQIVNDFQKGDIAEGYSVSREKKESFPLTVTSAQKNPTAFYLCASSMTAQGAGELFFGEGSRLTVL.

The chain has TRBV12-2 and TRBJ2-7; the table's D call, TRBD2, has no DNA check behind it. TRBV12-2 is a pseudogene segment. The CDR3 has 16 amino acids. The CDR3 loop is CATRTSGSVSSYEQYF. The DNA of the CDR3 is TGTGCAACACGGACTAGCGGGAGCGTAAGCTCCTACGAGCAGTACTTC.

The chain carries TRBV9 and TRBJ2-7; 9 positions match TRBD1. Germline CDR1 SGDLS, CDR2 YYNGEE. The CDR3 totals 15 residues. V trimming: 3 bases; J trimming: 5 bases; junction bases outside the gene matches: 9. The CDR3 nucleotides read TGTGCCAGCAGCGCAGGCGGGACAGGGTTCCACGAGCAGTACTTC. Amino acid sequence: CASSAGGTGFHEQYF.

The chain links TRBV2 to TRBJ1-2, with no clear D. Trimming removed 3 bases at V and 8 bases at J, with 10 bases between. Germline loops: CDR1 SNHLY, CDR2 FYNNEI. This CDR3 has 12 residues. CDR3 sequence (DNA): TGTGCCAGCAGTGACGGCGTCAGGGGCTACACCTTC. Translation gives CASSDGVRGYTF. Complete variable domain (other parts from reference TRBV2 and TRBJ1-2): EPEVTQTPSHQVTQMGQEVILRCVPISNHLYFYWYRQILGQKVEFLVSFYNNEISEKSEIFDDQFSVERPDGSNFTLKIRSTKLEDSAMYFCASSDGVRGYTFGSGTRLTVV.

The chain links TRBV12-3 or TRBV12-4 to TRBJ2-7; D call uncertain. With 1 base removed from V and 3 bases from J, the gap between germline ends came to 7 bases. This CDR3 region has 13 residues. The CDR3 loop reads CASSLGQIYEQYF. CDR3 DNA sequence: TGTGCCAGCAGTTTAGGGCAGATCTACGAGCAGTACTTC.

The chain is built from TRBV12-1 and TRBJ2-1; TRBD2, the table's D call, lacks a check against the DNA. TRBV12-1 is termed a pseudogene. This CDR3 is 16 amino acids long. In nucleotides, the CDR3 is TGTGCCAGCAGCTTTTATGTGCGTCCGCCTTACAATGAGCAGTTCTTC. As protein: CASSFYVRPPYNEQFF.

The chain uses TRBV4-3 and TRBJ1-3; D is possibly TRBD1 (5 bases). The CDR3 has 13 amino acids. Germline V gene lookup returns CDR1 LGHNA and CDR2 YSLEER. The V end was cut by 4 bases, the J end by 5 bases, with 9 bases between. The CDR3 sequence: CASSRDFRNTIYF. The CDR3 DNA sequence: TGCGCCAGCAGCCGGGACTTTAGAAACACCATATATTTT.

This chain links TRBV2 with TRBJ2-1; perhaps TRBD2 as D (6 bases). The germline gives CDR1 SNHLY, CDR2 FYNNEI. The ends were cut back, 6 bases at V and 4 bases at J, with 16 bases in the middle. The CDR3 loop spans 15 amino acids. CDR3: CASRTGQGLYNEQFF. The CDR3 DNA sequence: TGTGCCAGCAGAACAGGTCAGGGACTTTACAATGAGCAGTTCTTC.

The rearrangement links TRBV2 to TRBJ1-4; D is ambiguous. Germline CDR1 and CDR2: SNHLY and FYNNEI. Deletions cut 2 bases from V and 1 base from J, with 8 bases between. This CDR3 has 15 residues. The CDR3, as DNA: TGTGCCAGCAGTGAATTAGCGGGAACTAATGAAAAACTGTTTTTT. Translating it yields CASSELAGTNEKLFF.

The chain has TRBV11-1 and TRBJ1-2; 9 nucleotides align to TRBD1. This CDR3 has 14 amino acids. Germline CDR1 and CDR2: SGHAT and FQDESV (reference sequence). After removal of 2 bases from V and 7 bases from J, the junction contained 5 bases not matched to a gene. DNA for the CDR3: TGTGCCAGCAGCTTAACAGGGGGCGTCGGTGGCTACACCTTC. This sequence encodes CASSLTGGVGGYTF.